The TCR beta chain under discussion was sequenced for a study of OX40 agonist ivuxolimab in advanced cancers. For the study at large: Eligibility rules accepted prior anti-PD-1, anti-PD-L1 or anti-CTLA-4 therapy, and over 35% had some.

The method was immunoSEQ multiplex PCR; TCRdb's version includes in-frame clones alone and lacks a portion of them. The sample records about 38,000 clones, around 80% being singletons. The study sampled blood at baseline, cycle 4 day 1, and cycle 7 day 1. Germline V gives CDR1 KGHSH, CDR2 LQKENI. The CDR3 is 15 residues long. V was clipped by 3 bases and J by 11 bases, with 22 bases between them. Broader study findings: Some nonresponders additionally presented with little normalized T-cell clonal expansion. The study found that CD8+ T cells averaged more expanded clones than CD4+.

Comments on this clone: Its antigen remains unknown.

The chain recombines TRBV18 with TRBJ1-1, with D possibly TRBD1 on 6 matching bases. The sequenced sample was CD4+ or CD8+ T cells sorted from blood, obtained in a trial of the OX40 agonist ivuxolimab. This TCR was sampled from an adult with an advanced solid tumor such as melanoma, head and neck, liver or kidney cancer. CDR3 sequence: CASSPQGIKGGSAFF. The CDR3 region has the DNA TGTGCCAGCTCACCGCAGGGAATTAAGGGGGGGTCGGCTTTCTTT.